The 24 T cell receptor beta chains below all came from one sample that was sequenced in a study of molecular identifiers for immune sequencing clone quantification. TCRdb re-called the PCR reads with MiXCR, one entry per CDR3 protein. The sample carries about 640,000 distinct CDR3 sequences, less than 20% recorded once. Material: naive CD8+ T cells from blood, with Jurkat cell RNA spiked in. Subset noted: FACS-sorted CD8+CD4-CCR7+CD45RA+ naive T cells. These receptors were obtained from a human donor in good health. Some libraries in this study had Jurkat cell RNA spiked in.

This clonotype occurred many times. The rearrangement joins TRBV27 to TRBJ2-7; weak D call: TRBD2 (5 bases). The germline CDR1 and CDR2 sequences are MNHEY and SMNVEV (reference sequence). V lost 2 bases, J lost 2 bases, and 10 bases lay in between. The CDR3 length is 14 residues. The DNA of the CDR3 is TGTGCCAGCAGTTTAAGGGAGTCCGCCTACGAGCAGTACTTC. This gives the protein CASSLRESAYEQYF.

The V call is TRBV20-1, the J call TRBJ2-7, with D perhaps matching TRBD2 (6 bases). Trimming removed 0 bases from V and 3 bases from J, with 12 bases in between. The V gene's germline CDR1 is DFQATT and CDR2 SNEGSKA (reference sequence). The CDR3 runs to 14 residues. The CDR3 loop reads CSAREEGGGYEQYF. Written as DNA, the CDR3 is TGCAGTGCTAGAGAGGAGGGTGGGGGCTACGAGCAGTACTTC.

This clonotype appeared many times. The V and J genes are TRBV6-2 or TRBV6-3 and TRBJ1-5, with 7 bases that match TRBD1. The CDR3 is 19 residues long. Germline CDR1 MNHEY, CDR2 SVGEGT. J lost 0 bases, V lost 0 bases, and 11 bases had no gene match. The CDR3 DNA reads TGTGCCAGCAGTTACTCCCGAGACAGGGATCTACATAGCAATCAGCCCCAGCATTTT. Translating it yields CASSYSRDRDLHSNQPQHF.

The CDR3 is CASTLGEGTEAFF. The CDR3 DNA reads TGTGCCAGCACACTCGGGGAGGGCACTGAAGCTTTCTTT. The chain recombines TRBV5-3 with TRBJ1-1; D is uncertain. TRBV5-3 is annotated as an ORF whose role is uncertain. This CDR3 is 13 amino acids long. Between the trimmed V and J ends, which lost 8 bases and 4 bases, there was a span of 15 bases.

This clonotype was counted a single time. Given a much more abundant clone one base away, this may be a read error. This chain joins TRBV6-2 or TRBV6-3 and TRBJ2-5; weak D call: TRBD2 (5 bases). Germline CDR1 reads MNHEY; CDR2 reads SVGEGT. The CDR3 has 13 residues. The CDR3 nucleotides read TGTGCCGGCAGTTATCCGGGATGGGAGACCCAGTACTTC. This codes for CAGSYPGWETQYF.

This sequence joins TRBV5-3 and TRBJ2-1; a possible D gene is TRBD1 (5 bases). The J call may not be correct, given that the DNA end is closer to TRBJ2-7. TRBV5-3 is an ORF, and what it does is uncertain. This CDR3 spans 11 amino acids. The CDR3 DNA sequence: TGTGCCAGCGCCCAGGGCAATGAGCAGTACTTC. Translating it yields CASAQGNEQYF.

This chain links TRBV5-3 with TRBJ2-4; D not certain. TRBV5-3 is reported as an ORF; its role is uncertain. Trimming left V 8 bases short and J 4 bases short, with 19 bases between. This CDR3 contains 15 residues. CDR3 loop: CASSLMASAKNIQYF. CDR3 bases: TGTGCCAGCAGCCTTATGGCGTCAGCGAAAAACATTCAGTACTTC.

The CDR3: CASSVTRDYEQYF. The CDR3 DNA reads TGTGCCAGTAGTGTTACCAGGGACTACGAGCAGTACTTC. This sequence joins TRBV19 and TRBJ2-7, with a weak D call TRBD1 (5 bases). This CDR3 spans 13 amino acids. V was cut by 5 bases and J by 3 bases, with 11 bases left in between. Germline-derived CDR1 and CDR2 are LNHDA and SQIVND (reference sequence).

Many counts were recorded for this clonotype. This chain's CDR3 is CSVEETGDTEAFF. CDR3 in DNA: TGCAGCGTTGAAGAGACAGGGGACACTGAAGCTTTCTTT. V usage is TRBV29-1 and J usage is TRBJ1-1; TRBD1 matches at 8 bases. This CDR3 has 13 residues. CDR1 SQVTM and CDR2 ANQGSEA come from the germline V gene. With V trimmed by 0 bases and J by 3 bases, 0 bases remained unmatched.

There are a few counts of this clonotype. The chain links TRBV30 to TRBJ2-7; 8 bases fit TRBD2. This CDR3 comprises 13 residues. CDR1 GTSNPN and CDR2 SVGIG come from the germline V gene (reference sequence). The junction had 5 bases not matched to a gene; V was cut back by 0 bases and J by 7 bases. The CDR3 here is CAWSVTSGKEQYF. DNA of the CDR3: TGTGCCTGGAGTGTCACTAGCGGTAAGGAGCAGTACTTC. Variable domain in full (rest from reference TRBV30 and TRBJ2-7): SQTIHQWPATLVQPVGSPLSLECTVEGTSNPNLYWYRQAAGRGLQLLFYSVGIGQISSEVPQNLSASRPQDRQFILSSKKLLLSDSGFYLCAWSVTSGKEQYFGPGTRLTVT.

The chain combines TRBV7-9 with TRBJ2-1, with D perhaps matching TRBD1 or TRBD2 (5 bases each). Trimming removed 5 bases from V and 5 bases from J, with 13 bases in between. Germline CDR1 reads SEHNR; CDR2 reads FQNEAQ (reference sequence). CDR3 size: 14 residues. The CDR3 nucleotides read TGTGCCAGCAGCCCCCGGGGCGCAAACAATGAGCAGTTCTTC. Protein product: CASSPRGANNEQFF.

This clonotype was picked up one time. Possible read error: a much larger clone is one base away. The conserved final phenylalanine or tryptophan is absent from the CDR3, which likely points to a read error. The chain is built from TRBV6-2 or TRBV6-3 and TRBJ2-2, with no clear D. This CDR3 contains 15 residues. Per germline, CDR1 MNHEY and CDR2 SVGEGT. The V gene lost 3 bases and the J gene lost 7 bases, with 15 bases spanning the gap. The chain's CDR3 is CASSYRVLTIGELFS. The CDR3 nucleotides read TGTGCCAGCAGTTATAGAGTGCTCACAATCGGGGAGCTGTTTTCT.

The sample holds many counts of this clonotype. The rearrangement joins TRBV6-5 to TRBJ2-4, with D unresolved. Germline assignment: CDR1 MNHEY and CDR2 SVGAGI. The CDR3 runs 13 residues. Deletions cut 5 bases from V and 3 bases from J, with 8 bases between. CDR3 region: CASSEIGKNIQYF. In DNA, the CDR3 is TGTGCCAGCAGTGAGATAGGCAAAAACATTCAGTACTTC.

The chain carries TRBV6-5 and TRBJ2-1; 10 bases are shared with TRBD2. Looked up from germline, CDR1 is MNHEY and CDR2 is SVGAGI. The J segment lost 8 bases and the V segment lost 1 base, leaving 5 bases of the junction unmatched. CDR3 length equals 15 residues. The CDR3 DNA reads as TGTGCCAGCAGTTACTGGCTAGCGGGAGAGGATGAGCAGTTCTTC. Encoded protein: CASSYWLAGEDEQFF.

This clonotype occurred many times. This sequence joins TRBV6-2 or TRBV6-3 and TRBJ2-5, with TRBD1 as a possible D gene (5 bases). Looked up from germline, CDR1 is MNHEY and CDR2 is SVGEGT. The CDR3 runs to 16 residues. V lost 4 bases to trimming and J lost 5 bases, with 20 bases between them. The CDR3 is CASSLWTFGQWETQYF. For the CDR3, the DNA is TGTGCCAGCAGTTTGTGGACATTTGGGCAATGGGAGACCCAGTACTTC.

This clonotype was seen only a few times. The V call is TRBV28, the J call TRBJ1-1, with TRBD1 as a possible D gene (6 bases). Trimming left V 5 bases short and J 0 bases short, with 13 bases between. The CDR3 runs to 15 residues. CDR1 is MDHEN, CDR2 SYDVKM, per germline. CDR3 amino acids: CASSGRTVMNTEAFF. The CDR3 nucleotides read TGTGCCAGCAGTGGCCGGACAGTCATGAACACTGAAGCTTTCTTT.

At least ten counts were recorded for this clonotype. The chain links TRBV19 to TRBJ2-2; D remains ambiguous. CDR3 length equals 13 residues. The germline V and J ends were trimmed by 3 bases and 7 bases, with 9 bases remaining between them. The germline V gene has CDR1 LNHDA and CDR2 SQIVND (reference sequence). The CDR3 sequence: CASSISFGGELFF. In DNA form, the CDR3 reads TGTGCCAGTAGTATTTCTTTTGGCGGGGAGCTGTTTTTT.

This clonotype was detected many times. This sequence joins TRBV12-3 or TRBV12-4 and TRBJ2-5; 9 bases line up with TRBD1. J gave up 3 bases and V 4 bases, and 6 bases lay outside the gene matches. This CDR3 has 15 amino acids. This CDR3 is CASSSTGQGKETQYF. DNA for the CDR3: TGTGCCAGCAGTTCCACGGGACAGGGTAAAGAGACCCAGTACTTC.

A remark on this clonotype: Being one base from a much bigger clone, this may be a read error. The chain uses TRBV27 and TRBJ2-1; D uncertain. This CDR3 has 16 amino acids. The V gene's germline CDR1 is MNHEY and CDR2 SMNVEV (reference sequence). CDR3 in amino acids: CAGSLTGEPMYNEQFF. CDR3 in DNA: TGTGCCGGCAGTTTAACGGGCGAGCCTATGTACAATGAGCAGTTCTTC.

The chain has TRBV6-1 and TRBJ2-4, with 9 bases fitting TRBD1. CDR3 length: 14 amino acids. The germline V gene encodes CDR1 MNHNS and CDR2 SASEGT. V shed 3 bases, J shed 11 bases, and the junction held 8 bases outside the gene matches. In DNA, the CDR3 is TGTGCCAGCAGTGATAGGGACAGGGTGCAGGTTCAGTACTTC. This translates into CASSDRDRVQVQYF.

This clonotype showed up just a few times. V usage is TRBV30 and J usage is TRBJ1-1; tentative D call: TRBD1 (6 bases). Trimming left V 5 bases short and J 8 bases short, with 18 bases between. The CDR3 length is 13 residues. Germline V gene data show CDR1 as GTSNPN and CDR2 as SVGIG (reference sequence). The CDR3 here is CAWRLTGSGEAFF. As DNA, the CDR3 is TGTGCCTGGCGCCTAACAGGGTCTGGGGAAGCTTTCTTT.

Turning to this clonotype: This may be a read error, as it is one base from a much larger clone. The chain links TRBV2 to TRBJ1-5, with D tentatively TRBD1 (6 bases). The CDR3 has 14 amino acids. Germline loops: CDR1 SNHLY, CDR2 FYNNEI. CDR3 coding DNA: TGTGCCAGCGGTGAAGGGCCAGGGGAGCAGCCCCAGCATTTT. The encoded protein is CASGEGPGEQPQHF. Looking up the rest from reference TRBV2 and TRBJ1-5 gives the full variable domain: EPEVTQTPSHQVTQMGQEVILRCVPISNHLYFYWYRQILGQKVEFLVSFYNNEISEKSEIFDDQFSVERPDGSNFTLKIRSTKLEDSAMYFCASGEGPGEQPQHFGDGTRLSIL.

This clonotype occurred many times. The chain recombines TRBV19 with TRBJ2-1; 10 bases line up with TRBD2. V shed 5 bases and J 4 bases; nucleotides not matched to a gene: 5. The germline V gene encodes CDR1 LNHDA and CDR2 SQIVND (reference sequence). This CDR3 has 15 amino acids. The CDR3 nucleotides read TGTGCCAGTAGTTCCGGGACTAGCGTTTACAATGAGCAGTTCTTC. Translation: CASSSGTSVYNEQFF.

This clonotype came up many times. The V gene is TRBV29-1, the J gene TRBJ1-5, with D maybe TRBD1 (6 bases). This CDR3 region has 14 residues. Germline V gives CDR1 SQVTM, CDR2 ANQGSEA. The ends were cut back, 6 bases at V and 6 bases at J, with 18 bases in the middle. The CDR3: CSVAEAGAGQPQHF. CDR3 nucleotides: TGCAGCGTCGCCGAGGCAGGGGCGGGTCAGCCCCAGCATTTT.